The 24 T cell receptor beta chains presented below share a single source sample, sequenced in a study of T cell repertoires in cytomegalovirus infection. TCRdb re-called the reads through MiXCR, storing one row per CDR3 protein. The sample has roughly 240,000 distinct CDR3 sequences, under 8.5% seen once. Specimen: PBMCs. The receptors shown here come from a human donor in good health (CMV status not recorded). Some clones in this sample may be carry-over from other donors' samples.

This clonotype was picked up many times. V gene TRBV6-2 or TRBV6-3 combines with J gene TRBJ1-5; maybe TRBD1 (6 bases). Trimming pared 2 bases from V and 4 bases from J, leaving 15 bases between. Per germline, CDR1 MNHEY and CDR2 SVGEGT. The CDR3 is 16 amino acids. This CDR3 is CASSYPLTGGNQPQHF. CDR3 bases: TGTGCCAGCAGTTACCCACTGACAGGAGGGAATCAGCCCCAGCATTTT.

The sample holds many counts of this clonotype. This chain links TRBV6-1 with TRBJ2-7; 8 bases agree with TRBD2. Unmatched junction bases numbered 20, after V lost 5 bases and J lost 2 bases. CDR3 length equals 19 residues. Germline CDR1 is MNHNS and CDR2 is SASEGT. The CDR3 DNA reads TGTGCCAGCAGTTCCCGGTTGGGTAGCGGGGCCGGGCCGCCCTACGAGCAGTACTTC. It codes for CASSSRLGSGAGPPYEQYF.

This clonotype was counted only a few times. The rearrangement links TRBV5-1 to TRBJ2-1, with TRBD2 matching 7 bases. Trimming took 2 bases from V and 5 from J; bases not matched to a gene: 7. This CDR3 is built from 15 residues. The V gene's germline CDR1 is SGHRS and CDR2 YFSETQ. The CDR3 loop is CASSFGGSENNEQFF. The CDR3 region has the DNA TGCGCCAGCAGCTTCGGGGGGTCTGAGAACAATGAGCAGTTCTTC.

This clonotype was detected many times. CDR3 sequence reads: CSARDERGNTEAFF. The CDR3 region has the DNA TGCAGTGCTAGAGACGAGAGAGGGAACACTGAAGCTTTCTTT. This sequence joins TRBV20-1 and TRBJ1-1; D is undetermined. This CDR3 contains 14 residues. Germline V gene sequence: CDR1 DFQATT, CDR2 SNEGSKA (reference sequence). The V gene lost 0 bases and the J gene lost 1 base, with 9 bases spanning the gap.

There are many counts of this clonotype. The rearrangement links TRBV27 to TRBJ2-5, with D perhaps TRBD2 (6 bases). Germline CDR1 is MNHEY and CDR2 is SMNVEV (reference sequence). Trimming cost V 2 bases and J 4 bases, with 11 bases left between them. This CDR3 is 14 amino acids long. The CDR3 sequence: CASSLRGLAETQYF. The CDR3 nucleotides are TGTGCCAGCAGTTTAAGGGGACTCGCAGAGACCCAGTACTTC.

The gene calls are TRBV20-1 and TRBJ1-1; D is ambiguous. The CDR3 totals 15 residues. Germline CDR1 and CDR2: DFQATT and SNEGSKA (reference sequence). The V end was cut by 3 bases, the J end by 1 base, with 15 bases between. The CDR3 DNA reads as TGCAGTGCTAGCAACAGAGATACTTCGAACACTGAAGCTTTCTTT. Its protein is CSASNRDTSNTEAFF.

The sample holds a few counts of this clonotype. The gene calls are TRBV30 and TRBJ1-2, with 8 bases matching TRBD1. In germline, CDR1 is GTSNPN, CDR2 SVGIG (reference sequence). Losses at the gene ends were 5 bases for V and 0 bases for J; bases not matched to a gene: 8. The CDR3 is 15 amino acids. The CDR3 loop reads CAWGGTGEANYGYTF. CDR3 in DNA: TGTGCCTGGGGGGGGACAGGCGAAGCTAACTATGGCTACACCTTC.

The chain uses TRBV13 and TRBJ1-1, with D maybe TRBD1 (5 bases). V gave up 3 bases and J gave up 2 bases, with 19 bases separating them. Germline CDR1 and CDR2: PRHDT and FYEKMQ (reference sequence). There are 17 residues in the CDR3. DNA of the CDR3: TGTGCCAGCAGCTTGCTTTGGGGGGTCCGGAAAAACACTGAAGCTTTCTTT. This codes for CASSLLWGVRKNTEAFF.

A note on this clonotype: A clone one base away is much larger, so this may be a read error. In DNA form, the CDR3 reads TGTGCCAGCAGTTTAGCGTTGGAACAAGAGACCCAGTACTTC. Its protein is CASSLALEQETQYF. The gene calls are TRBV12-3 or TRBV12-4 and TRBJ2-5, with D unclear. Trimming shortened V by 0 bases and J by 2 bases, and 7 bases separated the two germline ends. The CDR3 runs to 14 residues.

In this sample, this clonotype turned up many times. The chain recombines TRBV28 with TRBJ2-3; TRBD1 is a possible D gene (6 bases). There are 16 residues in the CDR3. Trimming left V 4 bases short and J 2 bases short, with 16 bases between. Per germline, CDR1 MDHEN and CDR2 SYDVKM. In DNA form, the CDR3 reads TGTGCCAGCAGTTCACAGGGTTCCGGGACCACAGATACGCAGTATTTT. Its translation is CASSSQGSGTTDTQYF.

This clonotype was found many times. The genes are TRBV7-2 and TRBJ2-7, with 11 bases identical to TRBD1. The CDR3 covers 16 residues. The V gene end was trimmed by 1 base and the J gene end by 6 bases; junction bases not matched to a gene: 8. Germline V lookup: CDR1 SGHTA, CDR2 FQGNSA. This CDR3 reads CASSLGDRGALGEQYF. Here the CDR3 DNA reads TGTGCCAGCAGCTTAGGGGACAGGGGGGCGTTGGGCGAGCAGTACTTC.

This clonotype was counted many times. The chain is built from TRBV12-3 or TRBV12-4 and TRBJ1-1; 9 positions match TRBD1. V gave up 5 bases and J gave up 0 bases; unmatched junction bases: 7. The CDR3 consists of 16 residues. The CDR3 spells CASSTGGPLMNTEAFF. CDR3 sequence (DNA): TGTGCCAGCAGTACAGGGGGCCCATTAATGAACACTGAAGCTTTCTTT.

The chain uses TRBV4-3 and TRBJ1-2; D gene ambiguous. CDR1 is LGHNA and CDR2 is YSLEER in the germline V gene. V was pared by 1 base and J by 4 bases, with 10 bases between. The CDR3 contains 14 residues. This chain's CDR3 is CASSQAVEIYGYTF. In DNA, the CDR3 is TGCGCCAGCAGCCAAGCGGTAGAAATCTATGGCTACACCTTC.

This clonotype showed up many times. The chain recombines TRBV5-1 with TRBJ2-3, with D possibly being TRBD2 (5 bases). The germline V gene encodes CDR1 SGHRS and CDR2 YFSETQ. V lost 1 base and J 4 bases, leaving 10 bases between the germline ends. This CDR3 contains 14 residues. CDR3 in DNA: TGCGCCAGCAGCTTGAACGACGGGGCAGATACGCAGTATTTT. Translation: CASSLNDGADTQYF.

This clonotype was found many times. V and J are TRBV20-1 and TRBJ1-5; 11 bases are shared with TRBD1. This CDR3 has 17 residues. Looked up from germline, CDR1 is DFQATT and CDR2 is SNEGSKA (reference sequence). V lost 4 bases to trimming and J lost 0 bases; unmatched junction nucleotides: 8. In DNA form, the CDR3 reads TGCAGTGCTACGGACAGGGGGCCTCAAAATAGCAATCAGCCCCAGCATTTT. Residues: CSATDRGPQNSNQPQHF.

The chain employs TRBV5-5 and TRBJ1-1; TRBD1 matches at 12 bases. After removal of 4 bases from V and 3 bases from J, the junction contained 4 bases not matched to a gene. The CDR3 has 15 amino acids. From germline, CDR1 is SGHKS and CDR2 YYEKEE (reference sequence). The CDR3 region is CASSGTGGADTEAFF. CDR3 in DNA: TGTGCCAGCAGCGGGACAGGGGGCGCAGACACTGAAGCTTTCTTT.

This clonotype was counted ten times or more. The genes are TRBV24-1 and TRBJ2-3; perhaps TRBD2 as D (6 bases). Trimming took 4 bases from V and 2 from J, leaving 12 bases between them. This CDR3 is 15 amino acids long. CDR1 KGHDR and CDR2 SFDVKD come from the germline V gene. CDR3 sequence: CATSEARGPTDTQYF. CDR3 nucleotide sequence: TGTGCCACCAGTGAAGCGCGGGGACCCACAGATACGCAGTATTTT.

The chain is built from TRBV6-2 or TRBV6-3 and TRBJ1-1, with D hard to call. Germline V gene sequence: CDR1 MNHEY, CDR2 SVGEGT. This CDR3 contains 13 residues. The V gene lost 6 bases and the J gene lost 1 base, with 9 bases spanning the gap. The CDR3 loop reads CASSDIQNTEAFF. DNA for the CDR3: TGTGCCAGCAGCGATATACAGAACACTGAAGCTTTCTTT.

At least ten counts were recorded for this clonotype. Sequence at one end of the junction differs from germline and may be a read error. CDR3 bases: TGTGCCAGCAGGTTGGGAAGGGGCACTGAAGCTTTCTTT. Encoded protein: CASRLGRGTEAFF. The chain is built from TRBV5-5 and TRBJ1-1; maybe TRBD1 (5 bases). Germline CDR1 reads SGHKS; CDR2 reads YYEKEE (reference sequence). The CDR3 loop spans 13 amino acids.

This clonotype was seen many times. The genes are TRBV7-7 and TRBJ2-1, with 8 bases lining up with TRBD2. The CDR3 is 15 amino acids. Looked up from germline, CDR1 is SSHAT and CDR2 is FNYEAQ (reference sequence). The V gene end was trimmed by 5 bases and the J gene end by 4 bases; junction bases not matched to a gene: 7. In DNA, the CDR3 is TGTGCCAGCAGCGTTAGCGGGGTTTCTTACAATGAGCAGTTCTTC. Amino acid sequence: CASSVSGVSYNEQFF.

About this clonotype: Possible read error: a much larger clone is one base away. V gene TRBV9 combines with J gene TRBJ1-5; D not resolved. Germline CDR1 SGDLS, CDR2 YYNGEE. CDR3 size: 13 residues. CDR3: CASSVGVNQPQRF. The CDR3 region has the DNA TGTGCCAGCAGCGTAGGCGTCAATCAGCCCCAGCGTTTT.

This clonotype has ten or more counts. This sequence joins TRBV29-1 and TRBJ2-2; D could derive from TRBD1 or TRBD2 (5 bases each). With 7 bases removed from V and 7 bases from J, the gap between germline ends came to 13 bases. The CDR3 has 12 amino acids. Germline CDR1 SQVTM, CDR2 ANQGSEA. The CDR3 is CSAGAPGGELFF. As DNA, the CDR3 is TGCAGCGCCGGGGCTCCTGGCGGGGAGCTGTTTTTT.

This clonotype was seen ten or more times. This chain uses TRBV5-1 with TRBJ2-1; a weak D match, TRBD2 (5 bases). V was cut by 4 bases and J by 4 bases, with 15 bases left in between. The CDR3 spans 15 residues. Germline-derived CDR1 and CDR2 are SGHRS and YFSETQ. The CDR3 coding sequence is TGCGCCAGCAGCCCCAGCCTAGCAAAGTACAATGAGCAGTTCTTC. It yields the protein CASSPSLAKYNEQFF.

This clonotype has ten or more counts. The genes are TRBV5-6 and TRBJ2-6; D call uncertain. The germline V gene encodes CDR1 SGHDT and CDR2 YYEEEE. V lost 5 bases, J lost 0 bases, and 9 bases lay in between. The CDR3 is made up of 15 amino acids. CDR3 DNA sequence: TGTGCCAGCAGTTTAGGCGTCTCTGGGGCCAACGTCCTGACTTTC. It yields the protein CASSLGVSGANVLTF.